Shown below are 21 T cell receptor beta chains from a single sample sequenced in a study of CD4 T cells in relation to SARS-CoV-2 and coronaviruses. Profiled with immunoSEQ multiplex PCR; TCRdb holds only in-frame clones, not every one. The profile shows approximately 14,000 clones, around 78% of them singletons. These receptors lack a known antigen. CD4+ T cells from unexposed donors were obtained before the COVID-19 pandemic (2011-2018). The cells were cultured for roughly 11 days before CD4+ T cells were isolated. Input material: CD4+ T cells from PBMCs, cultured in vitro. The receptors stem from a human donor in good health.

V gene TRBV5-1 combines with J gene TRBJ2-5, with TRBD2 matching 7 bases. V trimming: 4 bases; J trimming: 4 bases; junction bases outside the gene matches: 4. Germline V gene sequence: CDR1 SGHRS, CDR2 YFSETQ. CDR3 length equals 13 residues. The CDR3 DNA reads as TGCGCCAGCAGCAAAGCTAGCGGAGAGACCCAGTACTTC. It is translated as CASSKASGETQYF.

The chain combines TRBV11-2 with TRBJ2-5; tentatively, D is TRBD1 or TRBD2 (5 bases each). The V gene lost 4 bases and the J gene lost 2 bases, with 14 bases spanning the gap. Germline V gene data show CDR1 as SGHAT and CDR2 as FQNNGV. The CDR3 spans 15 residues. CDR3 amino acids: CASSYGGPNQETQYF. CDR3 bases: TGTGCCAGCAGCTATGGGGGACCTAATCAAGAGACCCAGTACTTC. The whole variable domain, filled in from reference TRBV11-2 and TRBJ2-5, reads EAGVAQSPRYKIIEKRQSVAFWCNPISGHATLYWYQQILGQGPKLLIQFQNNGVVDDSQLPKDRFSAERLKGVDSTLKIQPAKLEDSAVYLCASSYGGPNQETQYFGPGTRLLVL.

The chain uses TRBV19 and TRBJ2-6, with 10 bases aligning to TRBD1. The CDR3 is made up of 21 amino acids. Trimming cost V 0 bases and J 1 base; bases outside gene matches: 12. CDR1 is LNHDA and CDR2 is SQIVND in the germline V gene (reference sequence). The CDR3 nucleotides are TGTGCCAGTAGTATAGACGCTGGGTGGGGACAGGGGCAATCTGGGGCCAACGTCCTGACTTTC. It yields the protein CASSIDAGWGQGQSGANVLTF.

This chain connects TRBV19 to TRBJ2-1; 8 bases match TRBD2. V gave up 2 bases and J gave up 6 bases; unmatched junction bases: 3. The CDR3 consists of 14 residues. Germline V CDR1 and CDR2: LNHDA, SQIVND (reference sequence). CDR3 nucleotides: TGTGCCAGTAGTATAAGGGGGACTAGCAATGAGCAGTTCTTC. Residues: CASSIRGTSNEQFF.

The chain employs TRBV5-6 and TRBJ1-5; 7 nucleotides line up with TRBD1. Germline-derived CDR1 and CDR2 are SGHDT and YYEEEE. The ends lost 6 bases at V and 2 bases at J; junction bases unmatched: 8. The CDR3 is 15 amino acids. The CDR3 DNA is TGTGCCAGCACCTTCAGGGGGGCTGGCAATCAGCCCCAGCATTTT. Amino acid sequence: CASTFRGAGNQPQHF.

V usage is TRBV11-1 and J usage is TRBJ2-7, with D unresolved. Trimming removed 3 bases from V and 4 bases from J, with 4 bases in between. Per the germline V gene, CDR1 is SGHAT and CDR2 is FQDESV (reference sequence). CDR3 length equals 11 residues. The CDR3 DNA reads as TGTGCCAGCAGCTTTTCTTACGAGCAGTACTTC. Residues: CASSFSYEQYF.

This clone was counted only a few times. The chain uses TRBV2 and TRBJ2-1; 8 bases are shared with TRBD2. The CDR3 runs to 15 residues. Per germline, CDR1 SNHLY and CDR2 FYNNEI. V gave up 6 bases and J gave up 2 bases; unmatched junction bases: 6. This CDR3 reads CASRSNSGTYNEQFF. In nucleotides, the CDR3 is TGTGCCAGCAGGTCTAATAGCGGGACCTACAATGAGCAGTTCTTC.

V gene TRBV5-5 combines with J gene TRBJ1-1, with D maybe TRBD1 (5 bases). Germline CDR1 is SGHKS and CDR2 is YYEKEE (reference sequence). The CDR3 extends over 13 amino acids. Trimming pared 6 bases from V and 1 base from J, leaving 10 bases between. CDR3 nucleotide sequence: TGTGCCAGCACTCTGGGGCAGAACACTGAAGCTTTCTTT. Translated, it gives CASTLGQNTEAFF.

V and J are TRBV19 and TRBJ2-7; tentatively, D is TRBD1 (7 bases). Between the trimmed V and J ends, which lost 0 bases and 3 bases, there was a span of 21 bases. This CDR3 is 18 amino acids long. CDR1 is LNHDA, CDR2 SQIVND, per germline (reference sequence). The CDR3 region is CASSIDTPTGRDSYEQYF. The CDR3 nucleotides read TGTGCCAGTAGTATAGATACCCCCACTGGGCGGGACAGCTACGAGCAGTACTTC. The full variable domain, completed using reference TRBV19 and TRBJ2-7, is DGGITQSPKYLFRKEGQNVTLSCEQNLNHDAMYWYRQDPGQGLRLIYYSQIVNDFQKGDIAEGYSVSREKKESFPLTVTSAQKNPTAFYLCASSIDTPTGRDSYEQYFGPGTRLTVT.

In this sample, this clone turned up a few times. The V gene is TRBV2, the J gene TRBJ2-1; weak D call: TRBD2 (6 bases). V lost 8 bases and J lost 6, with 17 bases in between. Germline assignment: CDR1 SNHLY and CDR2 FYNNEI. This CDR3 is built from 14 residues. The CDR3 DNA reads TGTGCCAGCGGAAGGGACTTTTTCCCCAATGAGCAGTTCTTC. Translating it yields CASGRDFFPNEQFF. The entire variable domain, with the rest obtained from reference TRBV2 and TRBJ2-1, is as follows: EPEVTQTPSHQVTQMGQEVILRCVPISNHLYFYWYRQILGQKVEFLVSFYNNEISEKSEIFDDQFSVERPDGSNFTLKIRSTKLEDSAMYFCASGRDFFPNEQFFGPGTRLTVL.

V usage is TRBV6-5 and J usage is TRBJ2-5; perhaps TRBD1 as D (6 bases). The CDR3 is 16 amino acids. V lost 4 bases to trimming and J lost 1 base, with 16 bases between them. Looked up from germline, CDR1 is MNHEY and CDR2 is SVGAGI. CDR3 DNA: TGTGCCAGCAGTTCCAACCGACAGGAGCCCCAAGAGACCCAGTACTTC. Translated, it gives CASSSNRQEPQETQYF.

The J gene is TRBJ2-2, the V gene TRBV5-1; D perhaps matches TRBD2 (5 bases). The CDR3 consists of 16 residues. Germline assignment: CDR1 SGHRS and CDR2 YFSETQ. Trimming took 0 bases from V and 5 from J, leaving 14 bases between them. CDR3 bases: TGCGCCAGCAGCTTGGAGTCCGGGATCGGAACCGGGGAGCTGTTTTTT. Its translation: CASSLESGIGTGELFF.

This clone was recorded once. V and J are TRBV3-1 (or the pseudogene TRBV3-2) and TRBJ2-5, with 9 bases fitting TRBD2. The germline CDR1 and CDR2 sequences are LGHDT and YNNKEL (reference sequence). J lost 4 bases, V lost 1 base, and 7 bases had no gene match. The CDR3 runs to 16 residues. CDR3 loop: CASSQGWTSVGETQYF. In DNA form, the CDR3 reads TGTGCCAGCAGCCAAGGTTGGACTAGCGTAGGAGAGACCCAGTACTTC.

The CDR3, as DNA: TGTGCCAGCAGCCCCTGGGGTCCCTACGAGCAGTACTTC. Translation gives CASSPWGPYEQYF. This chain connects TRBV5-6 to TRBJ2-7; D call uncertain. Germline V gene sequence: CDR1 SGHDT, CDR2 YYEEEE. This CDR3 has 13 amino acids. The germline V and J ends were trimmed by 4 bases and 2 bases, with 10 bases remaining between them.

V usage is TRBV9 and J usage is TRBJ2-1, with a possible D match to TRBD1 (6 bases). Per germline, CDR1 SGDLS and CDR2 YYNGEE. Deletions cut 0 bases from V and 4 bases from J, with 11 bases between. The CDR3 runs 15 residues. CDR3 loop: CASSVEQGEYNEQFF. CDR3 nucleotide sequence: TGTGCCAGCAGCGTAGAACAGGGCGAGTACAATGAGCAGTTCTTC.

The V gene is TRBV29-1, the J gene TRBJ2-7; TRBD1 aligns across 7 bases. The ends lost 6 bases at V and 2 bases at J; junction bases unmatched: 10. Germline CDR1 is SQVTM and CDR2 is ANQGSEA. This CDR3 region has 14 residues. The DNA for the CDR3 is TGCAGCGTAGGGGGACAGTCCACGACCTACGAGCAGTACTTC. It specifies CSVGGQSTTYEQYF.

The chain combines TRBV28 with TRBJ2-3; maybe TRBD2 (8 bases). Trimming pared 6 bases from V and 2 bases from J, leaving 18 bases between. There are 16 residues in the CDR3. The V gene's germline CDR1 is MDHEN and CDR2 SYDVKM. The CDR3 DNA reads TGTGCCAGCAGCGGGGGGGGGACAGTCTACACAGATACGCAGTATTTT. Protein: CASSGGGTVYTDTQYF.

The chain has TRBV27 and TRBJ2-3; D gene ambiguous. Trimming took 2 bases from V and 0 from J, leaving 9 bases between them. The germline V gene has CDR1 MNHEY and CDR2 SMNVEV (reference sequence). The CDR3 has 15 residues. This CDR3 is CASSLGPQSTDTQYF. CDR3 nucleotides: TGTGCCAGCAGTTTAGGGCCCCAGAGCACAGATACGCAGTATTTT.

This rearrangement joins TRBV11-2 to TRBJ2-5; D is perhaps TRBD2 (5 bases). Germline values: CDR1 SGHAT, CDR2 FQNNGV. V was shortened by 5 bases and J by 1 base, with 11 bases between the two germline ends. The CDR3 is 14 residues long. CDR3 in DNA: TGTGCCAGCAGCCAACTTCGGGGCCAAGAGACCCAGTACTTC. Its translation is CASSQLRGQETQYF.

This clone appeared a few times. The chain recombines TRBV6-5 with TRBJ2-7, with 10 bases lining up with TRBD1. The CDR3 runs to 15 residues. The ends lost 2 bases at V and 4 bases at J; junction bases unmatched: 5. Looked up from germline, CDR1 is MNHEY and CDR2 is SVGAGI. CDR3 sequence reads: CASSYRGQGVYEQYF. The CDR3 DNA follows: TGTGCCAGCAGTTACCGCGGACAGGGGGTATACGAGCAGTACTTC.

The rearrangement links TRBV30 to TRBJ2-7, with TRBD1 as a possible D gene (6 bases). Germline V gives CDR1 GTSNPN, CDR2 SVGIG (reference sequence). V was shortened by 5 bases and J by 2 bases, with 13 bases between the two germline ends. The CDR3 is 13 residues long. The CDR3: CAWGQGIPYEQYF. The DNA of the CDR3 is TGTGCCTGGGGGCAGGGGATTCCCTACGAGCAGTACTTC.